These 31 T cell receptor beta chains came from one sample sequenced in a study of blood T cells in healthy people across ages. Combining a sample-barcoded 5' primer with a J-beta primer mix, a second PCR ran for roughly 6 to 12 cycles. From the 5' RACE reads, TCRdb called clonotypes with MiXCR, one entry per CDR3 protein. Among more than 500,000 distinct CDR3 sequences listed, 25% to 30% were seen once. Sequenced sample: blood. All receptors come from a woman in her 70s in good health.

This clonotype was detected only a few times. The gene calls are TRBV7-2 and TRBJ2-5, with 8 bases that match TRBD1. The germline V gene encodes CDR1 SGHTA and CDR2 FQGNSA. J gave up 12 bases and V 0 bases, and 6 bases lay outside the gene matches. The CDR3 loop spans 13 amino acids. The CDR3 DNA follows: TGTGCCAGCAGCTTAGCCTCACAGGGGGAGGAGTACTTC. This sequence encodes CASSLASQGEEYF.

CDR3 sequence (DNA): TGTGCCAGCAGCTGGACTAGCGGGAGGGTGAGGGAGACCCAGTACTTC. Amino acids: CASSWTSGRVRETQYF. The chain uses TRBV7-2 and TRBJ2-5; 15 nucleotides line up with TRBD2. This CDR3 is built from 16 residues. The ends lost 4 bases at V and 5 bases at J; junction bases unmatched: 5. Germline V gene sequence: CDR1 SGHTA, CDR2 FQGNSA. Based on the CDR3 plus reference TRBV7-2 and TRBJ2-5, the full variable domain is GAGVSQSPSNKVTEKGKDVELRCDPISGHTALYWYRQSLGQGLEFLIYFQGNSAPDKSGLPSDRFSAERTGGSVSTLTIQRTQQEDSAVYLCASSWTSGRVRETQYFGPGTRLLVL.

The chain combines TRBV12-3 or TRBV12-4 with TRBJ2-1; D not certain. CDR3 length: 11 residues. V gave up 3 bases and J gave up 8 bases, with 5 bases separating them. CDR3 residues: CASSFGYEQFF. CDR3 in DNA: TGTGCCAGCAGTTTTGGCTATGAGCAGTTCTTC.

The chain employs TRBV24-1 and TRBJ2-7; 11 nucleotides align to TRBD1. The CDR3 is 19 residues long. Germline CDR1 is KGHDR and CDR2 is SFDVKD. V was pared by 2 bases and J by 0 bases, with 11 bases of the junction left unmatched. The CDR3 coding sequence is TGTGCCACCAGTGATTCCGGGACAGGGGGTTCCCAGGGCTCCTACGAGCAGTACTTC. Amino acids: CATSDSGTGGSQGSYEQYF.

The genes are TRBV20-1 and TRBJ2-5; 10 bases match TRBD1. Germline lookup yields CDR1 DFQATT and CDR2 SNEGSKA (reference sequence). There are 16 residues in the CDR3. The V and J ends lost 6 bases and 5 bases, in that order; junction bases with no gene match: 15. The CDR3 nucleotides are TGCAGTGCAAATATACTGGGACAGGGGATGGGGGAGACCCAGTACTTC. It specifies CSANILGQGMGETQYF.

The chain combines TRBV20-1 with TRBJ2-4; 7 bases are a match to TRBD1. The CDR3 is 19 residues long. The junction had 21 bases not matched to a gene; V was cut back by 7 bases and J by 0 bases. Germline CDR1 reads DFQATT; CDR2 reads SNEGSKA (reference sequence). The CDR3 reads CSVPDALGQKGKAKNIQYF. As DNA, the CDR3 is TGCAGTGTACCAGACGCTTTGGGACAGAAAGGAAAAGCCAAAAACATTCAGTACTTC.

This chain joins TRBV9 and TRBJ2-5, with D maybe TRBD2 (6 bases). The end of the DNA aligns better with TRBJ2-1, so the J call may be wrong. This CDR3 has 16 residues. Germline V gives CDR1 SGDLS, CDR2 YYNGEE. The CDR3: CASSVTPSGERNEQFF. CDR3 sequence (DNA): TGTGCCAGCAGCGTTACCCCCTCGGGGGAGCGGAATGAGCAGTTCTTC.

The genes are TRBV7-9 and TRBJ2-5; the D call may be TRBD1 or TRBD2 (6 bases each). The CDR3 is 15 residues long. V lost 4 bases and J lost 4, with 16 bases in between. Germline assignment: CDR1 SEHNR and CDR2 FQNEAQ (reference sequence). CDR3 in amino acids: CASSSGGARGETQYF. The CDR3 nucleotides read TGTGCCAGCAGCTCCGGGGGAGCCAGGGGAGAGACCCAGTACTTC.

The rearrangement joins TRBV19 to TRBJ2-5; D remains ambiguous. The CDR3 contains 13 residues. Deletions cut 3 bases from V and 4 bases from J, with 9 bases between. Germline V gene lookup returns CDR1 LNHDA and CDR2 SQIVND (reference sequence). The CDR3 is CASSMAARETQYF. The DNA of the CDR3 is TGTGCCAGTAGTATGGCAGCTAGAGAGACCCAGTACTTC.

The chain couples TRBV29-1 to TRBJ2-7; D might be TRBD1 or TRBD2, each matching 5 bases. This CDR3 is 14 amino acids long. Looked up from germline, CDR1 is SQVTM and CDR2 is ANQGSEA. V was pared by 0 bases and J by 5 bases, with 14 bases between. The CDR3 here is CSVEDQGVGDEQYF. The CDR3 bases are TGCAGCGTTGAAGATCAGGGAGTAGGGGACGAGCAGTACTTC.

This clonotype was observed a handful of times. The chain uses TRBV9 and TRBJ1-2; perhaps TRBD1 as D (6 bases). This CDR3 has 16 amino acids. Trimming cost V 4 bases and J 8 bases, with 24 bases left between them. CDR1 SGDLS and CDR2 YYNGEE come from the germline V gene. For the CDR3, the DNA is TGTGCCAGCAGCCCAAACCCCAGCAGGGGACTACGGGGCTACACCTTC. It codes for CASSPNPSRGLRGYTF.

V is TRBV19 and J is TRBJ1-3; no firm D call. Trimming removed 6 bases at V and 7 bases at J, with 16 bases between. CDR1 and CDR2 from the germline V gene are LNHDA and SQIVND (reference sequence). The CDR3 runs 14 residues. The CDR3 nucleotides read TGTGCCAGTAGACCGACCGCTGGACGGAACACCATATATTTT. The encoded protein is CASRPTAGRNTIYF.

This clonotype was seen a few times. This sequence joins TRBV20-1 and TRBJ1-1; perhaps TRBD1 as D (5 bases). Germline V gene lookup returns CDR1 DFQATT and CDR2 SNEGSKA (reference sequence). V lost 5 bases and J 6 bases, leaving 10 bases between the germline ends. This CDR3 spans 11 amino acids. CDR3 loop: CSASDSAEAFF. CDR3 nucleotides: TGCAGTGCTTCCGACAGTGCTGAAGCTTTCTTT.

Ten or more counts support this clonotype. The genes are TRBV29-1 and TRBJ1-4; D remains unclear. From germline, CDR1 is SQVTM and CDR2 ANQGSEA. The length of the CDR3 is 13 residues. The V and J ends lost 1 base and 5 bases respectively, with 8 bases between them. CDR3 loop: CSVEGSGNEKLFF. The CDR3 DNA is TGCAGCGTTGAAGGCAGTGGGAATGAAAAACTGTTTTTT.

Written as DNA, the CDR3 is TGTGCCAGCAGCTTAGGCCCCAGGGTAGAGACCCAGTACTTC. This sequence encodes CASSLGPRVETQYF. This chain connects TRBV7-9 to TRBJ2-5, with TRBD1 as a possible D gene (5 bases). Trimming shortened V by 1 base and J by 4 bases, and 10 bases separated the two germline ends. CDR1 SEHNR and CDR2 FQNEAQ come from the germline V gene (reference sequence). CDR3 length: 14 residues.

Comment on this clonotype: A much bigger clone sits one base away, suggesting this may be a read error. The chain combines TRBV11-2 with TRBJ2-5, with 12 bases matching TRBD2. Germline V gene lookup returns CDR1 SGHAT and CDR2 FQNNGV. J lost 5 bases, V lost 5 bases, and 9 bases had no gene match. There are 16 residues in the CDR3. This CDR3 reads CASSLTSGGTGETQYF. The CDR3 DNA sequence: TGTGCCAGCAGCCTCACTAGCGGGGGGACCGGGGAGACCCAGTACTTC.

A few counts support this clonotype. At one end, the junction sequence differs from germline, possibly due to a read error. The V call is TRBV19, the J call TRBJ1-2; D not certain. The CDR3 extends over 12 amino acids. Germline V lookup: CDR1 LNHDA, CDR2 SQIVND (reference sequence). CDR3 sequence reads: CASTDRNYGYTF. CDR3 in DNA: TGTGCCAGTACCGATCGGAACTACGGCTACACCTTC.

The J gene is TRBJ2-3, the V gene TRBV7-3, with D perhaps TRBD2 (6 bases). Germline values: CDR1 SGHTA, CDR2 FQGTGA. With 1 base removed from V and 6 bases from J, the gap between germline ends came to 23 bases. The length of the CDR3 is 18 residues. The CDR3 nucleotides are TGTGCCAGCAGCTTAATGGGGCGGCGGGGCCTAGTGGGGGATACGCAGTATTTT. This encodes CASSLMGRRGLVGDTQYF.

This clonotype was recorded at least ten times. The chain employs TRBV29-1 and TRBJ2-1; TRBD2 aligns across 9 bases. The V and J ends lost 5 bases and 12 bases, in that order; junction bases with no gene match: 2. The CDR3 extends over 10 amino acids. Germline lookup yields CDR1 SQVTM and CDR2 ANQGSEA. CDR3 residues: CSVSSGGQFF. CDR3 DNA sequence: TGCAGCGTTAGTAGCGGGGGGCAGTTCTTC.

This sequence joins TRBV29-1 and TRBJ2-5; D is possibly TRBD1 (6 bases). The better agreement between TRBJ2-7 and the DNA end casts doubt on the J call. This CDR3 is built from 13 residues. Germline V gene sequence: CDR1 SQVTM, CDR2 ANQGSEA. DNA of the CDR3: TGCAGCGTCCCAGCCCAGGGGCCCTACGAGCAGTACTTC. This encodes CSVPAQGPYEQYF.

This chain uses TRBV30 with TRBJ2-5; TRBD1 matches 10 bases. V lost 1 base to trimming and J lost 5 bases; unmatched junction nucleotides: 4. In germline, CDR1 is GTSNPN, CDR2 SVGIG (reference sequence). The CDR3 runs to 14 residues. The CDR3 protein is CAWSGQGARETQYF. CDR3 in DNA: TGTGCCTGGAGTGGACAGGGGGCAAGGGAGACCCAGTACTTC.

This clonotype was picked up a small number of times. This chain uses TRBV4-3 with TRBJ2-1; 9 bases align to TRBD2. Trimming cost V 1 base and J 2 bases; bases outside gene matches: 6. Germline CDR1 and CDR2: LGHNA and YSLEER. The CDR3 totals 17 residues. The CDR3 loop is CASSQVNLAGTYNEQFF. The CDR3 bases are TGCGCCAGCAGCCAAGTTAACCTAGCGGGGACCTACAATGAGCAGTTCTTC.

The J gene is TRBJ1-2, the V gene TRBV3-1, with a possible D match to TRBD1 (6 bases). Germline CDR1 is LGHDT and CDR2 is YNNKEL (reference sequence). V dropped 5 bases and J dropped 7 bases, with 14 bases sitting between them. This CDR3 is 13 amino acids long. The CDR3 DNA is TGTGCCAGCAGCGGGGGCAGAACGAGTGGCTACACCTTC. As protein: CASSGGRTSGYTF.

The rearrangement links TRBV6-1 to TRBJ1-3; D is unclear. Germline V gene sequence: CDR1 MNHNS, CDR2 SASEGT. This CDR3 spans 14 amino acids. Trimming stripped 4 bases from V and 7 bases from J, with 14 bases between. CDR3 DNA: TGTGCCAGCAGTGCGGAGAAGCTAGGGAACACCATATATTTT. Amino acids: CASSAEKLGNTIYF.

V is TRBV6-5 and J is TRBJ1-1; tentative D call: TRBD1 (6 bases). This CDR3 contains 18 residues. Trimming shortened V by 3 bases and J by 0 bases, and 20 bases separated the two germline ends. Germline loops: CDR1 MNHEY, CDR2 SVGAGI. DNA for the CDR3: TGTGCCAGCAGTTATGGCGGAGGGGGGGCCGGTGTGAACACTGAAGCTTTCTTT. Its protein product is CASSYGGGGAGVNTEAFF.

The chain joins TRBV7-3 to TRBJ2-5; tentatively, D is TRBD2 (6 bases). The end of the DNA is better explained by TRBJ2-1, so the J call may be wrong. The CDR3 is 14 amino acids. The germline V gene encodes CDR1 SGHTA and CDR2 FQGTGA. The CDR3 DNA sequence: TGTGCCAGCAGCTTTCCGGGACTGGGCGTTGAGCAGTTCTTC. Amino acids: CASSFPGLGVEQFF.

The chain links TRBV11-3 to TRBJ2-5, with a possible D match to TRBD1 (5 bases). V was shortened by 1 base and J by 5 bases, with 11 bases between the two germline ends. The CDR3 spans 14 residues. Germline V gene sequence: CDR1 SGHNT, CDR2 YENEEA. The CDR3 sequence: CASSLVAQGETQYF. The CDR3 DNA reads TGTGCCAGCAGCTTAGTGGCTCAGGGCGAGACCCAGTACTTC.

There are a few counts of this clonotype. The chain carries TRBV6-5 and TRBJ2-2; D ambiguous. CDR1 and CDR2 from the germline V gene are MNHEY and SVGAGI. This CDR3 has 18 amino acids. Deletions cut 0 bases from V and 2 bases from J, with 16 bases between. Written as DNA, the CDR3 is TGTGCCAGCAGTTACTCAGATAGGCCATTCCCAAACACCGGGGAGCTGTTTTTT. Protein product: CASSYSDRPFPNTGELFF.

This chain links TRBV3-1 with TRBJ2-3; D uncertain. In germline, CDR1 is LGHDT, CDR2 YNNKEL (reference sequence). V lost 4 bases, J lost 2 bases, and 13 bases lay in between. CDR3 size: 15 residues. This chain's CDR3 is CASSRQPTSTDTQYF. The CDR3 DNA follows: TGTGCCAGCAGCCGCCAACCTACGTCCACAGATACGCAGTATTTT.

This chain joins TRBV20-1 and TRBJ1-2; no definite D call. The CDR3 loop spans 14 amino acids. Between the trimmed V and J ends, which lost 0 bases and 2 bases, there was a span of 10 bases. The V gene's germline CDR1 is DFQATT and CDR2 SNEGSKA (reference sequence). The CDR3 region has the DNA TGCAGTGCTAGAGATACAGCCAAAAACTATGGCTACACCTTC. It specifies CSARDTAKNYGYTF.

This clonotype was counted only a few times. This chain links TRBV7-9 with TRBJ1-1; D is ambiguous. The CDR3 runs 14 residues. In germline, CDR1 is SEHNR, CDR2 FQNEAQ (reference sequence). Trimming took 2 bases from V and 4 from J, leaving 11 bases between them. CDR3 residues: CASSLQSGSTEAFF. The CDR3 bases are TGTGCCAGCAGCTTACAATCGGGGAGCACTGAAGCTTTCTTT.